This T cell receptor beta chain was captured in a study of blood T cell repertoires in COVID-19. At the level of the study: T cells, B-cell-depleted T cells, or PBMCs provided the cDNA or gDNA that served as material.

Original processing methods: Estimation of nucleated cell counts relied on the amplification of reference gene primers. This table comes from immunoSEQ multiplex PCR, and its TCRdb copy is limited to in-frame clones, with some not included. V and J calls plus clone size are reproduced from that table; the DNA served to infer D and trimming. Of about 74,000 clones in the sample, about 86% were seen once. Germline V gene lookup returns CDR1 SGDLS and CDR2 YYNGEE. V dropped 1 base and J dropped 2 bases, with 9 bases sitting between them. The CDR3 totals 14 residues. The sample taken for sequencing was peripheral blood. The clonotype comes from a woman older than 75 with active or convalescent COVID-19. This chain uses TRBV9 with TRBJ2-5; D gene uncertain. The CDR3: CASSVLGTQETQYF. The CDR3 DNA sequence: TGTGCCAGCAGCGTACTAGGAACACAAGAGACCCAGTACTTC.